This T cell receptor (beta chain) appears in the sequencing data of a study of cytomegalovirus exposure and HLA in healthy donors (dated by TCRdb to 2016 to 2017). For the wider study: According to a later analysis, the 120 or so validation repertoires were produced on the same platform as the 666 repertoires of the first cohort. The aim of the study was to test whether cataloging public T cell receptors could identify signatures of past pathogen exposure. In addition to the first cohort of approximately 650 subjects, a separate validation cohort of under 150 different subjects was used. To predict cytomegalovirus infection status, the study combined high-throughput TCR immunosequencing, statistical association of individual TCRs with disease status, and machine learning.

The CDR3 has 11 amino acids, counting the end cysteine and phenylalanine. Only the CDR3 portion is preserved as DNA: 33 bases, with reading frame beginning at the first base. The germline V gene (reference sequence) gives CDR1 as GTSNPN and CDR2 as SVGIG. V is shortened by 0 bases, J by 5 bases, and the region joining them spans 5 bases. Receptors were amplified or captured by the immunoSEQ multiplex PCR assay. The source study handled its data this way. A statistical classification framework was built to diagnose cytomegalovirus status from the catalog of TCR beta chain sequences. TCRdb mirrors the immuneACCESS table, restricted to in-frame sequences. Some clones are absent from its copies; in checked studies, under half trace to an unresolved V gene, and the reason for the others is unknown. That table gives V, J and clone size, and the DNA gave D and trimming. This sample lists 200,000 to 250,000 clones; approximately 88% were detected once. The ten largest clones take up more than 12% of the sample.

The donors belonged to the validation cohort of around 120 subjects, which was separate from the approximately 610-subject first cohort. This clone has a handful of counts. Its antigen remains unidentified. No base-level quality is on record; no much larger clone is a single base apart. The same CDR3 also results from other DNA sequences found in this sample. The investigation overall reported the following: Across donors, most TCR sequences were observed very rarely, whereas some public TCRs were present in many individuals. It was suggested by the authors that the approach could potentially be generalized to other disease states and immunological phenotypes. A few of the identified cytomegalovirus-associated TCR beta chains were confirmed in vitro to be specific for cytomegalovirus antigens. In both the original and validation cohorts, the classifier was reported to diagnose cytomegalovirus status with high specificity and sensitivity. All 120 or so repertoires were used to score co-occurrence in the validation cohort in a later analysis, because that analysis had no HLA typing for the cohort. Subsequent analysis determined that TCRs grouped into clusters in the first cohort also showed a tendency toward co-occurrence across the roughly 130 validation repertoires, and 94% of cluster scores exceeded 0. The study listed 150 to 200 TCR beta chains as associated with cytomegalovirus.

The receptor chain draws on TRBV30 and TRBJ2-7, with no confidently assigned D gene. Sequencing input: PBMCs. The TCR sequence derives from a woman younger than 45 in good health and CMV-seropositive. Here the CDR3 is given as CAWSVGDEQYF. The DNA is as follows: TGTGCCTGGAGTGTAGGTGACGAGCAGTACTTC.